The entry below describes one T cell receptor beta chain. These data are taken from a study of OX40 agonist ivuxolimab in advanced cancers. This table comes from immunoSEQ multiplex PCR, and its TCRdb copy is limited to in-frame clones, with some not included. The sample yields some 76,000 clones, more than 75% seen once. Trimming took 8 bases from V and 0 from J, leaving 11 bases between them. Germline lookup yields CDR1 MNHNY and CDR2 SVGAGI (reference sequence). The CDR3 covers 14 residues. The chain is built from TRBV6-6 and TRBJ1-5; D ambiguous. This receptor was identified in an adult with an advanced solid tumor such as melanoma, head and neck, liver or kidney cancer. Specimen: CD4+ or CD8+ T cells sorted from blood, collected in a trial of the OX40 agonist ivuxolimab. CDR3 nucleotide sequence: TGTGCCAGCGGAAATAAAAATAGCAATCAGCCCCAGCATTTT. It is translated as CASGNKNSNQPQHF.